This T cell receptor (beta chain) comes out of a study of cytomegalovirus exposure and HLA in healthy donors. With respect to this clone: Its target is not known.

The CDR3 contains 12 residues. CDR1 SGHTA and CDR2 FQGNSA come from the germline V gene. Trimming pared 5 bases from V and 3 bases from J, leaving 8 bases between. Study results and limitations: Across donors, sequencing depth was assumed by presence/absence analyses to be roughly uniform.

The PCR used 60 Vbeta and 13 Jbeta primers. Method: immunoSEQ multiplex PCR; TCRdb's copy keeps in-frame clones and lacks some. The sample consists of some 110,000 clones, 81% of them appearing once. This TCR derives from a woman in her 30s in good health and CMV-seronegative. This chain joins TRBV7-2 and TRBJ2-7, with a possible D match to TRBD2 (6 bases). What was sequenced was PBMCs. The chain's CDR3 is CASSPGDYEQYF. The DNA for the CDR3 is TGTGCCAGCAGCCCGGGAGACTACGAGCAGTACTTC. The full variable domain, in which reference TRBV7-2 and TRBJ2-7 provide the parts outside the CDR3, is GAGVSQSPSNKVTEKGKDVELRCDPISGHTALYWYRQSLGQGLEFLIYFQGNSAPDKSGLPSDRFSAERTGGSVSTLTIQRTQQEDSAVYLCASSPGDYEQYFGPGTRLTVT.